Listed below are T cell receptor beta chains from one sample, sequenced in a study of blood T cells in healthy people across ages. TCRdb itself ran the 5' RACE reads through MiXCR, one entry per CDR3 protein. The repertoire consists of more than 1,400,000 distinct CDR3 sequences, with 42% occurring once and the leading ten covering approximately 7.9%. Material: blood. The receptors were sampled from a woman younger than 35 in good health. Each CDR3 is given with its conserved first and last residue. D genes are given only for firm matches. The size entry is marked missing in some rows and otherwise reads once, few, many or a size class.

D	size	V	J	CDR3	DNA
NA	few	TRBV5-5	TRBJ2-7	CASSLGVAGRLVYEQYF	TGTGCCAGCAGCTTGGGGGTGGCGGGTCGACTCGTATACGAGCAGTACTTC
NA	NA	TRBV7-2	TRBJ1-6	CASSLALSPGSPLHF	TGTGCCAGCAGCTTAGCGCTATCCCCGGGTTCACCCCTCCACTTT
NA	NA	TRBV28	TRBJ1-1	CASSLSAGRRWHLPEAFF	TGTGCCAGCAGTTTATCCGCGGGGCGCCGCTGGCACCTACCTGAAGCTTTCTTT
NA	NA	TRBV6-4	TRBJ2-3	CASSDPGVAQDTQYF	TGTGCCAGCAGTGACCCAGGGGTCGCACAAGATACGCAGTATTTT
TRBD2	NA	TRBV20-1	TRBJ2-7	CSARLAGYTYEQYF	TGCAGTGCTAGACTAGCGGGATATACCTACGAGCAGTACTTC
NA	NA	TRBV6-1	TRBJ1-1	CASSHREMNTEAFF	TGTGCCAGCAGTCACAGGGAGATGAACACTGAAGCTTTCTTT
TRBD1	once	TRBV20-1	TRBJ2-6	CSASPIQGAQLGANVLTF	TGCAGTGCTAGTCCAATACAGGGGGCCCAGCTCGGGGCCAACGTCCTGACTTTC
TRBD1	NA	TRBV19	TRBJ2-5	CASSIGTGQGHEQYF	TGTGCCAGTAGTATTGGGACAGGGCAGGGTCATGAGCAGTACTTC
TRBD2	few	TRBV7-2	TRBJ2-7	CASSFLRTSGTNEQYF	TGTGCCAGCAGCTTCCTCCGGACTAGCGGGACGAATGAGCAGTACTTC
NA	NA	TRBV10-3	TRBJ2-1	CASLPGLASSYSEQFF	TGTGCCAGCTTACCGGGACTCGCTAGCTCCTACAGCGAGCAGTTCTTC
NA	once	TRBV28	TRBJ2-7	CASSRFGGIYYNEQYF	TGTGCCAGCAGCCGGTTCGGGGGAATTTACTACAATGAGCAGTACTTC
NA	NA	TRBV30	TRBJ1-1	CAWSANVNSGAFF	TGTGCCTGGAGTGCAAACGTCAACAGTGGAGCTTTCTTT
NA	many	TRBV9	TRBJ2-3	CASSGDTQYF	TGTGCCAGCAGTGGAGATACGCAGTATTTT
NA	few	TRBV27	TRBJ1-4	CASSLGADEKLFF	TGTGCCAGCTCTTTGGGCGCTGATGAAAAACTGTTTTTT
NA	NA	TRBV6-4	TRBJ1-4	CASPRISREKLFF	TGTGCCTCCCCACGGATTAGCAGGGAAAAACTGTTTTTT
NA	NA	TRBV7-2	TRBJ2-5	CASSSDWGEQYF	TGTGCCAGCAGCTCCGATTGGGGGGAGCAGTACTTC
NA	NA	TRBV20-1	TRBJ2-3	CSARDTIRGTDTQYF	TGCAGTGCTAGAGATACGATTCGAGGAACAGATACGCAGTATTTT
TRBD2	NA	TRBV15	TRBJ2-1	CATSPRTSGPSYNEQFF	TGTGCCACCAGCCCTCGGACTAGCGGGCCCTCCTACAATGAGCAGTTCTTC
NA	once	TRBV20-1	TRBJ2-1	CSAPQNQARQFF	TGCAGTGCTCCACAAAATCAAGCGCGGCAGTTCTTC
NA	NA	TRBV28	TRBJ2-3	CASSSPLQVDTQYF	TGTGCCAGCAGTTCCCCCCTTCAGGTGGATACGCAGTATTTT
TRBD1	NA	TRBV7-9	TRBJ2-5	CASSYNPGQGSCEQYF	TGTGCCAGCAGCTACAACCCGGGACAGGGTAGTTGTGAGCAGTACTTC
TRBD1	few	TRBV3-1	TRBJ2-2	CASSSWTGSTGELFF	TGTGCCAGCAGCTCGTGGACAGGAAGCACCGGGGAGCTGTTTTTT